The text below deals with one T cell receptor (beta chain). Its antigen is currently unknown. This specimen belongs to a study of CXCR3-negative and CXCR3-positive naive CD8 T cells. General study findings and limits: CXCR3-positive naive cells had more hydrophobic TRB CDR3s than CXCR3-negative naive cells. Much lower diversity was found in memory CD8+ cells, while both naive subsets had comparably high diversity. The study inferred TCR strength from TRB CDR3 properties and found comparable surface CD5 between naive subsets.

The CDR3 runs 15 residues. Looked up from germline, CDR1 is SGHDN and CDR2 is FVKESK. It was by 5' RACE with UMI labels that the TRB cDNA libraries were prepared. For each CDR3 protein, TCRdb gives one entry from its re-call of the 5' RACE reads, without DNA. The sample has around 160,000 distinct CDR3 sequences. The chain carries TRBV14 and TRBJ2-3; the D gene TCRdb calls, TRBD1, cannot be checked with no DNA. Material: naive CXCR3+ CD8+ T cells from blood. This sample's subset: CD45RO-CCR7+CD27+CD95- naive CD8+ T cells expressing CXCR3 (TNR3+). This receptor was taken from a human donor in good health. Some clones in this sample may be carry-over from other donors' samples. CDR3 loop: CASNPVGVPTDTQYF. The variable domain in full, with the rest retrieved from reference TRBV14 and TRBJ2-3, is EAGVTQFPSHSVIEKGQTVTLRCDPISGHDNLYWYRRVMGKEIKFLLHFVKESKQDESGMPNNRFLAERTGGTYSTLKVQPAELEDSGVYFCASNPVGVPTDTQYFGPGTRLTVL.